This passage covers 9 T cell receptor beta chains from one sample sequenced in a study of response to subunit inactivated influenza vaccine. TCRdb re-called the RT-PCR reads with MiXCR, one entry per CDR3 protein. This repertoire shows about 180,000 distinct CDR3 sequences, around 9% found once; its top ten account for roughly a tenth. The specimen comprised non-naive T cells sorted from PBMCs, sampled on the day of vaccination. The receptor set was obtained from a man aged 45-65 years who received an inactivated influenza vaccine.

Details on this clonotype: Germline is not matched at one junction end, which may reflect a read error. The CDR3 spells CAGSVRPFDRATGELFF. The CDR3 DNA sequence: TGCGCCGGCAGCGTAAGGCCTTTTGACAGGGCGACCGGGGAGCTGTTTTTT. The genes are TRBV5-1 and TRBJ2-2; 7 positions match TRBD1. The CDR3 has 17 amino acids. Per germline, CDR1 SGHRS and CDR2 YFSETQ.

A few counts support this clonotype. V is TRBV7-2 and J is TRBJ2-7; no clear D gene. The CDR3 totals 15 residues. Germline values: CDR1 SGHTA, CDR2 FQGNSA. Trimming left V 5 bases short and J 6 bases short, with 20 bases between. As DNA, the CDR3 is TGTGCCAGCAGCCGGATGGCAGGTAGTTGGGGCGAGCAGTACTTC. Its translation is CASSRMAGSWGEQYF.

This clonotype was observed a handful of times. J is TRBJ2-7 and V is TRBV20-1, with D tentatively TRBD1 (6 bases). This CDR3 contains 14 residues. Per the germline V gene, CDR1 is DFQATT and CDR2 is SNEGSKA (reference sequence). V dropped 5 bases and J dropped 3 bases, with 17 bases sitting between them. In nucleotides, the CDR3 is TGCAGTGCTGATGACAGGAGCTGGGGCTACGAGCAGTACTTC. This translates into CSADDRSWGYEQYF.

This clonotype has ten or more counts. V is TRBV29-1 and J is TRBJ2-1, with 13 bases identical to TRBD2. CDR3 size: 14 residues. Germline-derived CDR1 and CDR2 are SQVTM and ANQGSEA. V shed 5 bases, J shed 9 bases, and the junction held 7 bases outside the gene matches. The DNA of the CDR3 is TGCAGCGTTCAACTAGCGGGGGGGCGGGGTGAGCAGTTCTTC. Translation gives CSVQLAGGRGEQFF.

Ten or more counts support this clonotype. The V and J genes are TRBV4-3 and TRBJ2-1, with 13 bases lining up with TRBD2. The CDR3 is 18 amino acids. Germline-derived CDR1 and CDR2 are LGHNA and YSLEER. Trimming at V came to 0 bases and at J to 9 bases, leaving 11 bases not matched to a gene. The CDR3 is CASSQEVVGTSGNGEQFF. In DNA form, the CDR3 reads TGCGCCAGCAGCCAAGAAGTGGTAGGGACTAGCGGGAACGGTGAGCAGTTCTTC.

The gene calls are TRBV2 and TRBJ2-2; weak D call: TRBD2 (5 bases). V gave up 5 bases and J gave up 4 bases, with 14 bases separating them. Germline CDR1 SNHLY, CDR2 FYNNEI. The CDR3 runs to 15 residues. Here the CDR3 DNA reads TGTGCCAGCAGTAACGCTATCGGAGGCACCGGGGAGCTGTTTTTT. Translating gives CASSNAIGGTGELFF.

This clonotype was seen ten or more times. The rearrangement joins TRBV5-1 to TRBJ2-2; possible D gene TRBD2, 5 bases. CDR1 SGHRS and CDR2 YFSETQ come from the germline V gene. Trimming took 4 bases from V and 6 from J, leaving 13 bases between them. This CDR3 has 14 residues. CDR3 amino acids: CASSEGPGAGELFF. For the CDR3, the DNA is TGCGCCAGCAGCGAGGGCCCCGGGGCCGGGGAGCTGTTTTTT.

This clonotype was recorded a few times. The V call is TRBV5-5, the J call TRBJ2-7, with 7 nucleotides matching TRBD1. This CDR3 comprises 13 residues. Germline trimming cut 4 bases from V and 4 bases from J; bases unmatched to any gene: 5. Per germline, CDR1 SGHKS and CDR2 YYEKEE (reference sequence). The DNA of the CDR3 is TGTGCCAGCAGCCGGGGACAGAGATACGAGCAGTACTTC. This codes for CASSRGQRYEQYF.

This clonotype was detected a few times. The V and J genes are TRBV2 and TRBJ2-2; D uncertain. Germline V gene lookup returns CDR1 SNHLY and CDR2 FYNNEI. The CDR3 length is 14 residues. V dropped 7 bases and J dropped 4 bases, with 13 bases sitting between them. For the CDR3, the DNA is TGTGCCAGCAAGGTCAACGGTGGCACCGGGGAGCTGTTTTTT. Translated: CASKVNGGTGELFF.